The 14 T cell receptor beta chains below come from one sample, sequenced in a study of early T cells in non-severe SARS-CoV-2 infection. TCRdb re-called the 5' RACE reads with MiXCR, one entry per CDR3 protein. This sample has around 100,000 distinct CDR3 sequences; about an eighth occur once, and the top ten carry about 6%. The sample was whole blood. These receptors originate from an adult who was a healthcare worker with PCR-confirmed SARS-CoV-2 infection or an uninfected control (not recorded which).

This clonotype was picked up a small number of times. This rearrangement joins TRBV5-1 to TRBJ2-2; a possible D gene is TRBD2 (6 bases). The CDR3 loop spans 13 amino acids. Between the trimmed V and J ends, which lost 4 bases and 6 bases, there was a span of 10 bases. Looked up from germline, CDR1 is SGHRS and CDR2 is YFSETQ. The CDR3 sequence: CASSMTRSGELFF. Here the CDR3 DNA reads TGCGCCAGCAGCATGACTAGATCCGGGGAGCTGTTTTTT.

This clonotype was seen more than once but under ten times. The V and J genes are TRBV19 and TRBJ2-7; TRBD1 is a possible D gene (6 bases). The germline gives CDR1 LNHDA, CDR2 SQIVND (reference sequence). V lost 5 bases to trimming and J lost 4 bases, with 15 bases between them. The CDR3 consists of 14 residues. DNA of the CDR3: TGTGCCAGTAGTCCGGGCGTCAGGGGTTACGAGCAGTACTTC. This gives the protein CASSPGVRGYEQYF.

The rearrangement links TRBV12-3 or TRBV12-4 to TRBJ2-5; D call uncertain. The CDR3 loop spans 13 amino acids. V lost 5 bases, J lost 1 base, and 8 bases lay in between. The CDR3 nucleotides read TGTGCCAGCAGTCGACGGGTCCAAGAGACCCAGTACTTC. Amino acid sequence: CASSRRVQETQYF.

The gene calls are TRBV20-1 and TRBJ2-5; TRBD2 aligns across 7 bases. Germline V gene sequence: CDR1 DFQATT, CDR2 SNEGSKA (reference sequence). V trimming: 2 bases; J trimming: 4 bases; junction bases outside the gene matches: 13. The CDR3 is 16 amino acids. CDR3: CSARTLLAPRRETQYF. DNA for the CDR3: TGCAGTGCTAGAACATTACTAGCGCCCAGGAGAGAGACCCAGTACTTC.

This chain links TRBV29-1 with TRBJ2-5; D is undetermined. Germline assignment: CDR1 SQVTM and CDR2 ANQGSEA. The V gene lost 7 bases and the J gene lost 5 bases, with 23 bases spanning the gap. The CDR3 length is 15 residues. The CDR3 sequence is CSARYKLPPRETQYF. The CDR3 DNA reads TGCAGCGCCCGATATAAACTACCCCCCCGGGAGACCCAGTACTTC.

This clonotype was seen repeatedly, ten times or more. The chain recombines TRBV20-1 with TRBJ2-3, with D perhaps matching TRBD1 or TRBD2 (6 bases each). This CDR3 has 15 amino acids. Trimming pared 6 bases from V and 2 bases from J, leaving 18 bases between. Germline lookup yields CDR1 DFQATT and CDR2 SNEGSKA (reference sequence). The CDR3: CSANPVGGNTDTQYF. The CDR3 DNA reads as TGCAGTGCCAACCCTGTGGGGGGCAACACAGATACGCAGTATTTT.

This clonotype was counted ten times or more. The rearrangement uses TRBV3-1 and TRBJ2-3; D gene ambiguous. The CDR3 has 12 residues. Germline values: CDR1 LGHDT, CDR2 YNNKEL (reference sequence). Trimming stripped 2 bases from V and 4 bases from J, with 4 bases between. The CDR3 region is CASSQWADTQYF. The DNA for the CDR3 is TGTGCCAGCAGCCAATGGGCAGATACGCAGTATTTT.

This clonotype occurred many times. The chain has TRBV7-9 and TRBJ1-1; tentatively, D is TRBD1 (6 bases). Trimming stripped 6 bases from V and 6 bases from J, with 14 bases between. The CDR3 is 13 residues long. Germline values: CDR1 SEHNR, CDR2 FQNEAQ (reference sequence). CDR3 DNA sequence: TGTGCCAGCAGTGCGCAGGGGATAGCTGAAGCTTTCTTT. It yields the protein CASSAQGIAEAFF.

This clonotype was recorded at least ten times. The rearrangement joins TRBV14 to TRBJ2-3, with 9 bases that match TRBD2. CDR1 is SGHDN and CDR2 is FVKESK in the germline V gene. The J segment lost 14 bases and the V segment lost 4 bases, leaving 10 bases of the junction unmatched. There are 13 residues in the CDR3. The DNA of the CDR3 is TGTGCCAGCAGCCCCCAAAGCGGGGGGATTCGGTATTTT. It codes for CASSPQSGGIRYF.

This clonotype was seen more than once but under ten times. The gene calls are TRBV12-3 or TRBV12-4 and TRBJ1-3; D uncertain. The CDR3 loop spans 14 amino acids. Trimming removed 5 bases from V and 6 bases from J, with 14 bases in between. CDR3 residues: CASSPRTAENTIYF. CDR3 nucleotides: TGTGCCAGCAGTCCCCGAACAGCTGAAAACACCATATATTTT.

At least ten counts were recorded for this clonotype. V usage is TRBV11-2 and J usage is TRBJ2-7; 8 bases agree with TRBD2. CDR3 length: 14 residues. CDR1 and CDR2 (germline): SGHAT, FQNNGV. V lost 2 bases and J lost 4; bases outside the gene matches: 4. CDR3 sequence reads: CASSLNGREYEQYF. Written as DNA, the CDR3 is TGTGCCAGCAGCTTAAACGGGAGGGAATACGAGCAGTACTTC.

J is TRBJ2-7 and V is TRBV29-1, with 11 bases aligning to TRBD2. Germline CDR1 reads SQVTM; CDR2 reads ANQGSEA. The CDR3 is made up of 13 amino acids. J gave up 1 base and V 7 bases, and 3 bases lay outside the gene matches. The DNA for the CDR3 is TGCAGCGCTAGCGGGAGGCCTTCCTACGAGCAGTACTTC. Protein sequence: CSASGRPSYEQYF.

This clonotype was detected many times. This sequence joins TRBV28 and TRBJ1-5; a weak D match, TRBD1 (5 bases). The CDR3 has 16 residues. V lost 2 bases and J lost 2, with 13 bases in between. CDR1 and CDR2 from the germline V gene are MDHEN and SYDVKM. The CDR3 sequence is CASSLNQGWGNQPQHF. CDR3 coding DNA: TGTGCCAGCAGTTTAAATCAGGGTTGGGGCAATCAGCCCCAGCATTTT.

This clonotype showed up many times. Here the CDR3 DNA reads TGTGCCAGCAGCCCATGGTCGACAGGGGCCCCCTACGAGCAGTACTTC. It specifies CASSPWSTGAPYEQYF. The V gene is TRBV7-9, the J gene TRBJ2-7; 8 bases are a match to TRBD1. Losses at the gene ends were 5 bases for V and 2 bases for J; bases not matched to a gene: 11. The V gene's germline CDR1 is SEHNR and CDR2 FQNEAQ (reference sequence). The CDR3 is 16 residues long.